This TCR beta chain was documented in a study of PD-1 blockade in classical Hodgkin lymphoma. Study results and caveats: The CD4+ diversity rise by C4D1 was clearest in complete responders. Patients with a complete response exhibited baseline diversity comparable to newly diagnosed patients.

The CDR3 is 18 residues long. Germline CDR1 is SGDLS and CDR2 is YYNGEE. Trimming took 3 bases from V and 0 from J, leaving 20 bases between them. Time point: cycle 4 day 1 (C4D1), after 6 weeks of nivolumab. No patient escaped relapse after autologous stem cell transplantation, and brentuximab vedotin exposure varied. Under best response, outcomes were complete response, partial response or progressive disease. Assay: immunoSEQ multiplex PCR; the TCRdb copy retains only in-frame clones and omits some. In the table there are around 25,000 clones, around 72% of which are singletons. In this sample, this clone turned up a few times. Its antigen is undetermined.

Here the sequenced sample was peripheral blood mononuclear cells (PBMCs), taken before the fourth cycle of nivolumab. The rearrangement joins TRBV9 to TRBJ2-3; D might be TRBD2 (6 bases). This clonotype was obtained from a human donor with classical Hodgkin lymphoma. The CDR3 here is CASSEADSGPISTDTQYF. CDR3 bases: TGTGCCAGCAGCGAGGCGGATAGCGGTCCAATTAGCACAGATACGCAGTATTTT.